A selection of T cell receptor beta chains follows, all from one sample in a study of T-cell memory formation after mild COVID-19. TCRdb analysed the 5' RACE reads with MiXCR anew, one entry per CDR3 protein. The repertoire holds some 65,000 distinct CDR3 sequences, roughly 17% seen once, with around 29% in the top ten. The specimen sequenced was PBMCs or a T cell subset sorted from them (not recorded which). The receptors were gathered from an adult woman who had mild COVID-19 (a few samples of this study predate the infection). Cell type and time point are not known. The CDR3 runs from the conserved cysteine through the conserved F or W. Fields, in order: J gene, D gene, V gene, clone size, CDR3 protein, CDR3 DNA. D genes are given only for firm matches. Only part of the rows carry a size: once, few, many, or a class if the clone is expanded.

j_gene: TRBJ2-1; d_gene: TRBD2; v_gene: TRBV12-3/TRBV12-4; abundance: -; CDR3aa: CASSLDGGGYNEQFF; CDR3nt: TGTGCCAGCAGTTTAGACGGCGGGGGCTACAATGAGCAGTTCTTC
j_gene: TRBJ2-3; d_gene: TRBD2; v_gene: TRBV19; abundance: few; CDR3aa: CASSSLAGATDTQYF; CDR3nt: TGTGCCAGTAGTTCGCTAGCGGGAGCCACAGATACGCAGTATTTT
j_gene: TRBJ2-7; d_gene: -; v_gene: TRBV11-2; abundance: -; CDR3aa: CASSLGGTHYEQYF; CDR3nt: TGTGCCAGCAGCTTAGGAGGGACTCACTACGAGCAGTACTTC
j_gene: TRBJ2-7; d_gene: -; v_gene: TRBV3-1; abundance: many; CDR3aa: CASSQDEDIQSYEQYF; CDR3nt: TGTGCCAGCAGCCAAGATGAGGACATTCAATCCTACGAGCAGTACTTC
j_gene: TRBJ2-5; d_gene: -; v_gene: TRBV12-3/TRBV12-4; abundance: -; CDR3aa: CASSPPGGELGAQYF; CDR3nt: TGTGCCAGCAGTCCCCCGGGCGGTGAACTTGGGGCCCAGTACTTC
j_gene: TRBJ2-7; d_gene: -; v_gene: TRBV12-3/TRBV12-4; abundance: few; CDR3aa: CASSSSDRAYEQYF; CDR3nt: TGTGCCAGCAGTTCCTCGGACAGAGCCTACGAGCAGTACTTC
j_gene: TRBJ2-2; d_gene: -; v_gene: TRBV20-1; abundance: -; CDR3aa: CSARDADHAGGELFF; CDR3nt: TGCAGTGCTAGAGACGCTGACCATGCGGGCGGGGAGCTGTTTTTT
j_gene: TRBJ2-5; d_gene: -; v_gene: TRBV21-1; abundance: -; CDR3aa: CASVCRTEETQYF; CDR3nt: TGTGCCAGCGTTTGTAGGACAGAAGAGACCCAGTACTTC
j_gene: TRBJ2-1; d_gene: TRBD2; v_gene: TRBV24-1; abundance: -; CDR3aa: CATSDLTPKPSGRVTSPEQFF; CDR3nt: TGTGCCACCAGTGATTTAACCCCCAAGCCTAGCGGGAGGGTCACTTCACCCGAGCAGTTCTTC
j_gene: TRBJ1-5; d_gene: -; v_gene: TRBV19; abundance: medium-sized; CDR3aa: CASSIGKGMRPYSNQPQHF; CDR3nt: TGTGCCAGTAGTATAGGTAAGGGAATGCGCCCTTATAGCAATCAGCCCCAGCATTTT
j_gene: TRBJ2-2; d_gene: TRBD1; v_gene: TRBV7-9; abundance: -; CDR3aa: CASSPPDRGNTGELFF; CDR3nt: TGTGCCAGCAGCCCGCCGGACAGGGGGAACACCGGGGAGCTGTTTTTT
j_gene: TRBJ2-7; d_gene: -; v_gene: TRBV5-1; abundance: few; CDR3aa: CASGGTAGYEQYF; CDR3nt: TGCGCCAGCGGCGGGACAGCCGGATACGAGCAGTACTTC
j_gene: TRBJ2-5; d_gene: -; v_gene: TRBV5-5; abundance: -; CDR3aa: CASSRYLGPEAGAQETQYF; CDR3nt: TGTGCCAGCAGCCGTTACTTGGGGCCGGAGGCCGGGGCACAAGAGACCCAGTACTTC
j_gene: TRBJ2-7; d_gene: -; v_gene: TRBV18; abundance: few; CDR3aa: CASSRRDLPLIYEQYF; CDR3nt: TGTGCCAGCTCACGACGGGACCTCCCTTTGATCTACGAGCAGTACTTC
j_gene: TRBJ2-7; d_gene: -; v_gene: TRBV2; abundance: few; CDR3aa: CASIRTGEGYEQYF; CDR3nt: TGTGCCAGCATCAGAACAGGGGAGGGCTACGAGCAGTACTTC
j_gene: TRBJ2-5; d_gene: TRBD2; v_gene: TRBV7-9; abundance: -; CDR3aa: CASSILAGVQETQYF; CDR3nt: TGTGCCAGCAGCATACTAGCGGGAGTTCAAGAGACCCAGTACTTC
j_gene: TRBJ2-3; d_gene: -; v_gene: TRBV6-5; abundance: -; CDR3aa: CARSLARGADTQYF; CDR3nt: TGTGCCCGCAGTTTGGCCAGGGGGGCAGATACGCAGTATTTT
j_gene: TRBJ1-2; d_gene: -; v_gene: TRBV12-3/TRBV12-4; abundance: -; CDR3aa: CASSLIGQGSGYTF; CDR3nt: TGTGCCAGCAGTTTGATCGGGCAGGGTTCAGGCTACACCTTC